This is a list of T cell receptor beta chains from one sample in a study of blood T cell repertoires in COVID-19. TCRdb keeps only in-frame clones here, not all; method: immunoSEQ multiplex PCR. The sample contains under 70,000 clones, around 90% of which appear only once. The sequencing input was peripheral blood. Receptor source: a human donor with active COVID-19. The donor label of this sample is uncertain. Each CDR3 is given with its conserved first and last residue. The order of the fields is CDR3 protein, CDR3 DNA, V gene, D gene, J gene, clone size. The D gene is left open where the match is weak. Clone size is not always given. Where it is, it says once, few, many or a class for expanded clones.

cdr3_aa: CASSLRELNQPQHF
cdr3_nt: TGTGCCAGCAGCTTGCGCGAACTCAATCAGCCCCAGCATTTT
v_call: TRBV5-6
d_call: NA
j_call: TRBJ1-5
clone_size: NA

cdr3_aa: CASSLGWGGRALDEQFF
cdr3_nt: TGTGCCAGCAGCTTAGGCTGGGGCGGGAGGGCCCTCGATGAGCAGTTCTTC
v_call: TRBV13
d_call: TRBD2
j_call: TRBJ2-1
clone_size: NA

cdr3_aa: CASSPGQGYEKLFF
cdr3_nt: TGTGCCAGTAGCCCCGGACAGGGGTATGAAAAACTGTTTTTT
v_call: TRBV19
d_call: TRBD1
j_call: TRBJ1-4
clone_size: NA

cdr3_aa: CASSLLAWQANTEAFF
cdr3_nt: TGTGCCAGCAGCCTCCTGGCTTGGCAGGCGAACACTGAAGCTTTCTTT
v_call: TRBV5-6
d_call: NA
j_call: TRBJ1-1
clone_size: NA

cdr3_aa: CASSSAGNTGELFF
cdr3_nt: TGTGCCAGCAGCTCTGCGGGGAACACCGGGGAGCTGTTTTTT
v_call: TRBV5-4
d_call: NA
j_call: TRBJ2-2
clone_size: NA

cdr3_aa: CASSLTSGRMGETQYF
cdr3_nt: TGTGCCAGCAGTCTGACTAGCGGGAGAATGGGAGAGACCCAGTACTTC
v_call: TRBV5-6
d_call: TRBD2
j_call: TRBJ2-5
clone_size: NA

cdr3_aa: CASSPTDSGNTIYF
cdr3_nt: TGTGCCAGCTCACCGACAGACTCTGGAAACACCATATATTTT
v_call: TRBV18
d_call: NA
j_call: TRBJ1-3
clone_size: NA

cdr3_aa: CASSQSWRDTQYF
cdr3_nt: TGCGCCAGCAGCCAATCGTGGCGGGATACGCAGTATTTT
v_call: TRBV4-3
d_call: NA
j_call: TRBJ2-3
clone_size: NA

cdr3_aa: CASSWGGNEQFF
cdr3_nt: TGTGCCAGTAGTTGGGGGGGCAATGAGCAGTTCTTC
v_call: TRBV19
d_call: TRBD2
j_call: TRBJ2-1
clone_size: NA

cdr3_aa: CASRGSGRNTDTQYF
cdr3_nt: TGTGCCAGCAGGGGTAGCGGGAGGAACACAGATACGCAGTATTTT
v_call: TRBV28
d_call: TRBD2
j_call: TRBJ2-3
clone_size: NA

cdr3_aa: CASSLWGRGQGDTQYF
cdr3_nt: TGTGCCAGCAGTTTGTGGGGCAGGGGGCAAGGAGATACGCAGTATTTT
v_call: TRBV28
d_call: TRBD1
j_call: TRBJ2-3
clone_size: NA

cdr3_aa: CSVVGETSGRNEQYF
cdr3_nt: TGCAGCGTTGTAGGCGAGACTAGCGGGAGAAACGAGCAGTACTTC
v_call: TRBV29-1
d_call: TRBD2
j_call: TRBJ2-7
clone_size: NA

cdr3_aa: CASSETFSGVTEAFF
cdr3_nt: TGTGCCAGCAGTGAAACCTTCTCAGGGGTCACTGAAGCTTTCTTT
v_call: TRBV2
d_call: NA
j_call: TRBJ1-1
clone_size: NA

cdr3_aa: CASSVESQVETQYF
cdr3_nt: TGTGCCAGCAGCGTAGAGAGCCAGGTGGAGACCCAGTACTTC
v_call: TRBV9
d_call: NA
j_call: TRBJ2-5
clone_size: NA

cdr3_aa: CASSRGQDNFQETQYF
cdr3_nt: TGTGCCAGCAGTAGGGGACAGGATAACTTCCAAGAGACCCAGTACTTC
v_call: TRBV6-6
d_call: TRBD1
j_call: TRBJ2-5
clone_size: NA

cdr3_aa: CASSRDSPRRPYNEQFF
cdr3_nt: TGTGCCAGCAGCAGGGACAGCCCCCGTAGGCCCTACAATGAGCAGTTCTTC
v_call: TRBV9
d_call: TRBD1
j_call: TRBJ2-1
clone_size: NA

cdr3_aa: CASSFPRGDSYNEQFF
cdr3_nt: TGTGCCAGCAGTTTCCCCAGGGGCGATTCCTACAATGAGCAGTTCTTC
v_call: TRBV27
d_call: NA
j_call: TRBJ2-1
clone_size: NA

cdr3_aa: CASSISDRTSDQPQHF
cdr3_nt: TGTGCCAGTAGTATATCGGACAGGACCTCCGATCAGCCCCAGCATTTT
v_call: TRBV19
d_call: TRBD1
j_call: TRBJ1-5
clone_size: NA

cdr3_aa: CASSELRGSSYEQYF
cdr3_nt: TGCGCCAGCAGTGAATTGCGGGGCAGCTCCTACGAGCAGTACTTC
v_call: TRBV10-1
d_call: NA
j_call: TRBJ2-7
clone_size: NA

cdr3_aa: CAISEVLGAGEQFF
cdr3_nt: TGTGCCATCAGTGAGGTTTTGGGGGCAGGGGAGCAGTTCTTC
v_call: TRBV10-3
d_call: NA
j_call: TRBJ2-1
clone_size: NA

cdr3_aa: CASSLGGQGSKNIQYF
cdr3_nt: TGTGCCAGCAGTTTAGGCGGACAGGGTTCCAAAAACATTCAGTACTTC
v_call: TRBV27
d_call: TRBD1
j_call: TRBJ2-4
clone_size: once

cdr3_aa: CASREGTTNTGELFF
cdr3_nt: TGTGCCAGCAGGGAGGGGACGACGAACACCGGGGAGCTGTTTTTT
v_call: TRBV2
d_call: NA
j_call: TRBJ2-2
clone_size: NA

cdr3_aa: CASSFGGQPGGNQPQHF
cdr3_nt: TGTGCCAGCAGCTTTGGGGGACAACCGGGCGGCAATCAGCCCCAGCATTTT
v_call: TRBV5-6
d_call: NA
j_call: TRBJ1-5
clone_size: NA

cdr3_aa: CASSQPYRGSTNEKLFF
cdr3_nt: TGCGCCAGCAGCCAACCTTACAGGGGTTCCACTAATGAAAAACTGTTTTTT
v_call: TRBV4-1
d_call: TRBD1
j_call: TRBJ1-4
clone_size: NA

cdr3_aa: CASSLSGSNEKLFF
cdr3_nt: TGTGCCAGCAGCTTATCCGGGTCTAATGAAAAACTGTTTTTT
v_call: TRBV7-2
d_call: NA
j_call: TRBJ1-4
clone_size: NA

cdr3_aa: CASSSSPGGNSPLHF
cdr3_nt: TGTGCCAGCAGCTCCAGTCCGGGGGGCAATTCACCCCTCCACTTT
v_call: TRBV7-8
d_call: NA
j_call: TRBJ1-6
clone_size: NA

cdr3_aa: CASSPVQGGNTEAFF
cdr3_nt: TGTGCCAGCTCACCTGTACAGGGGGGGAACACTGAAGCTTTCTTT
v_call: TRBV18
d_call: TRBD1
j_call: TRBJ1-1
clone_size: NA

cdr3_aa: CSGDRELNTEAFF
cdr3_nt: TGCAGCGGGGACAGGGAACTGAACACTGAAGCTTTCTTT
v_call: TRBV29-1
d_call: TRBD1
j_call: TRBJ1-1
clone_size: NA

cdr3_aa: CASSLVSGADTQYF
cdr3_nt: TGCGCCAGCAGCTTGGTATCCGGAGCAGATACGCAGTATTTT
v_call: TRBV5-1
d_call: NA
j_call: TRBJ2-3
clone_size: NA

cdr3_aa: CASHGTGAPNPYEQYF
cdr3_nt: TGTGCCAGTCACGGGACAGGGGCCCCTAACCCCTACGAGCAGTACTTC
v_call: TRBV11-2
d_call: TRBD1
j_call: TRBJ2-7
clone_size: medium-sized

cdr3_aa: CASIPDRGSTEAFF
cdr3_nt: TGTGCCAGTATCCCGGACAGGGGCAGCACTGAAGCTTTCTTT
v_call: TRBV19
d_call: TRBD1
j_call: TRBJ1-1
clone_size: NA

cdr3_aa: CASSPLAEFSYEQYF
cdr3_nt: TGTGCCAGCAGCCCCCTAGCAGAGTTTTCCTACGAGCAGTACTTC
v_call: TRBV7-9
d_call: NA
j_call: TRBJ2-7
clone_size: NA

cdr3_aa: CASSVYPSGQPQHF
cdr3_nt: TGTGCCAGCAGCGTATACCCCTCGGGTCAGCCCCAGCATTTT
v_call: TRBV9
d_call: NA
j_call: TRBJ1-5
clone_size: NA

cdr3_aa: CASSFETEAFF
cdr3_nt: TGCGCCAGCAGCTTCGAGACTGAAGCTTTCTTT
v_call: TRBV5-1
d_call: NA
j_call: TRBJ1-1
clone_size: NA

cdr3_aa: CASSGLASNNEQFF
cdr3_nt: TGCGCCAGCAGCGGCCTAGCGAGCAACAATGAGCAGTTCTTC
v_call: TRBV10-2
d_call: NA
j_call: TRBJ2-1
clone_size: NA

cdr3_aa: CASSSTGVPNEKLFF
cdr3_nt: TGTGCCAGCAGCTCCACAGGGGTGCCTAATGAAAAACTGTTTTTT
v_call: TRBV7-2
d_call: TRBD1
j_call: TRBJ1-4
clone_size: NA

cdr3_aa: CASSLTIEQYF
cdr3_nt: TGTGCCAGCAGCTTGACAATCGAGCAGTACTTC
v_call: TRBV7-9
d_call: NA
j_call: TRBJ2-7
clone_size: NA

cdr3_aa: CAIRPNREGTDTQYF
cdr3_nt: TGTGCCATCAGGCCCAATAGAGAGGGCACAGATACGCAGTATTTT
v_call: TRBV10-3
d_call: NA
j_call: TRBJ2-3
clone_size: NA

cdr3_aa: CASGPGLRDTQYF
cdr3_nt: TGTGCCAGCGGCCCCGGACTCAGAGATACGCAGTATTTT
v_call: TRBV9
d_call: NA
j_call: TRBJ2-3
clone_size: NA

cdr3_aa: CAISGGLAGPSAKNIQYF
cdr3_nt: TGTGCCATCAGTGGAGGGCTAGCGGGACCCTCCGCCAAAAACATTCAGTACTTC
v_call: TRBV10-3
d_call: TRBD2
j_call: TRBJ2-4
clone_size: NA

cdr3_aa: CASKPAGEGTDTQYF
cdr3_nt: TGTGCCAGCAAACCGGCGGGAGAGGGCACAGATACGCAGTATTTT
v_call: TRBV25-1
d_call: TRBD2
j_call: TRBJ2-3
clone_size: NA

cdr3_aa: CASSFGSYGYTF
cdr3_nt: TGTGCCAGCAGTTTTGGCAGCTATGGCTACACCTTC
v_call: TRBV28
d_call: NA
j_call: TRBJ1-2
clone_size: NA

cdr3_aa: CASSIWAGERIQPQHF
cdr3_nt: TGTGCCAGTAGTATTTGGGCAGGGGAAAGGATTCAGCCCCAGCATTTT
v_call: TRBV19
d_call: NA
j_call: TRBJ1-5
clone_size: NA

cdr3_aa: CASSYGLIETQYF
cdr3_nt: TGTGCCAGCAGTTACGGACTGATAGAGACCCAGTACTTC
v_call: TRBV6-2/TRBV6-3
d_call: NA
j_call: TRBJ2-5
clone_size: NA

cdr3_aa: CASSPGGGNTIYF
cdr3_nt: TGTGCCAGCAGTCCCGGGGGGGGAAACACCATATATTTT
v_call: TRBV27
d_call: NA
j_call: TRBJ1-3
clone_size: NA

cdr3_aa: CASTPGLAGGGRETQYF
cdr3_nt: TGTGCCAGCACCCCGGGACTAGCGGGGGGCGGGAGGGAGACCCAGTACTTC
v_call: TRBV2
d_call: TRBD2
j_call: TRBJ2-5
clone_size: NA

cdr3_aa: CASSYEVIDYGYTF
cdr3_nt: TGTGCCAGCAGTTACGAGGTTATCGACTATGGCTACACCTTC
v_call: TRBV6-6
d_call: NA
j_call: TRBJ1-2
clone_size: NA

cdr3_aa: CASSPVGRVNTEAFF
cdr3_nt: TGTGCCAGCAGCCCGGTGGGGAGGGTCAACACTGAAGCTTTCTTT
v_call: TRBV7-9
d_call: NA
j_call: TRBJ1-1
clone_size: NA

cdr3_aa: CASSRRGAADTQYF
cdr3_nt: TGTGCCAGCAGCCGAAGAGGAGCAGCAGATACGCAGTATTTT
v_call: TRBV5-4
d_call: NA
j_call: TRBJ2-3
clone_size: NA

cdr3_aa: CATSDRDMNTEAFF
cdr3_nt: TGTGCCACCAGTGACAGAGACATGAACACTGAAGCTTTCTTT
v_call: TRBV24-1
d_call: NA
j_call: TRBJ1-1
clone_size: NA

cdr3_aa: CASSPRQGGGEKLFF
cdr3_nt: TGCGCCAGCAGCCCTCGACAGGGAGGTGGAGAAAAACTGTTTTTT
v_call: TRBV5-1
d_call: TRBD1
j_call: TRBJ1-4
clone_size: NA

cdr3_aa: CASSPTGTGVYNEQFF
cdr3_nt: TGTGCCAGCTCACCCACCGGGACAGGGGTCTACAATGAGCAGTTCTTC
v_call: TRBV18
d_call: TRBD1
j_call: TRBJ2-1
clone_size: once

cdr3_aa: CASSLVSGGINEQFF
cdr3_nt: TGTGCCAGCAGCTTAGTTAGCGGGGGGATAAATGAGCAGTTCTTC
v_call: TRBV11-2
d_call: TRBD2
j_call: TRBJ2-1
clone_size: once

cdr3_aa: CASSQSGSIVGELFF
cdr3_nt: TGTGCCAGCAGCCAGAGCGGGAGTATCGTCGGGGAGCTGTTTTTT
v_call: TRBV7-9
d_call: TRBD2
j_call: TRBJ2-2
clone_size: NA

cdr3_aa: CASSSTGVTSYEQYF
cdr3_nt: TGTGCCAGCAGTTCGACAGGGGTGACGTCCTACGAGCAGTACTTC
v_call: TRBV27
d_call: TRBD1
j_call: TRBJ2-7
clone_size: few

cdr3_aa: CASSPVGGTYNSPLHF
cdr3_nt: TGTGCCAGCAGCCCCGTGGGGGGTACCTATAATTCACCCCTCCACTTT
v_call: TRBV11-2
d_call: NA
j_call: TRBJ1-6
clone_size: NA